Below, 10 T cell receptor beta chains from the same sample are listed, as sequenced in a study of regulatory T cells in long-lasting Graves disease. Time point described: persistent/refractory GD, antithyroid drugs over 5 years with positive TRAb. PBMC RNA served as the TCR library source. Relying on iRepertoire HTBI primers and Arm-PCR of CDR3 regions, the team built TCR beta libraries. TCRdb reprocessed the multiplex PCR reads with MiXCR, giving one entry per CDR3 protein. The sample holds about 460,000 distinct CDR3 sequences, approximately 23% seen once. Sample: peripheral blood mononuclear cells (PBMCs), taken when the disease was refractory, from a patient treated with antithyroid drugs. The receptors come from a female donor with Graves disease.

This clonotype occurred a few times. The rearrangement uses TRBV6-1 and TRBJ2-7; the match to TRBD1 covers 10 bases. Germline loops: CDR1 MNHNS, CDR2 SASEGT. V trimming: 7 bases; J trimming: 1 base; junction bases outside the gene matches: 7. The CDR3 totals 15 residues. As DNA, the CDR3 is TGTGCCAGCAACACCCGGGACAGGGGTTCCTACGAGCAGTACTTC. Translation gives CASNTRDRGSYEQYF.

This clonotype was counted at least ten times. The CDR3 sequence is CASSPGRAPYEQYF. In DNA, the CDR3 is TGTGCCAGCTCACCGGGGAGGGCACCCTACGAGCAGTACTTC. V gene TRBV28 combines with J gene TRBJ2-7; 7 positions match TRBD2. In germline, CDR1 is MDHEN, CDR2 SYDVKM. The trim removed 8 bases at V and 2 bases at J, leaving 9 bases unmatched. The CDR3 spans 14 residues. Full variable domain (outside the CDR3, taken from reference TRBV28 and TRBJ2-7): DVKVTQSSRYLVKRTGEKVFLECVQDMDHENMFWYRQDPGLGLRLIYFSYDVKMKEKGDIPEGYSVSREKKERFSLILESASTNQTSMYLCASSPGRAPYEQYFGPGTRLTVT.

This clonotype was seen just once. This sequence joins TRBV5-1 and TRBJ2-7, with a weak D call TRBD1 (5 bases). The CDR3 runs 15 residues. V gave up 0 bases and J gave up 3 bases, with 13 bases separating them. The V gene's germline CDR1 is SGHRS and CDR2 YFSETQ. The CDR3 nucleotides read TGCGCCAGCAGCTTGGCCGATGACAGTCTCTACGAGCAGTACTTC. This gives the protein CASSLADDSLYEQYF.

This clonotype was counted a single time. The rearrangement links TRBV6-9 to TRBJ2-3; 8 bases align to TRBD2. The CDR3 is 16 amino acids. Germline values: CDR1 MNHGY, CDR2 SVAAGI. The junction had 13 bases not matched to a gene; V was cut back by 3 bases and J by 8 bases. CDR3 sequence: CASSYGRTSLSGTQYF. The CDR3, as DNA: TGTGCCAGCAGTTACGGCAGGACTAGCCTATCGGGTACGCAGTATTTT.

This clonotype showed up just a few times. The chain employs TRBV20-1 and TRBJ2-7, with D uncertain. This CDR3 has 13 amino acids. Trimming shortened V by 3 bases and J by 4 bases, and 13 bases separated the two germline ends. The germline CDR1 and CDR2 sequences are DFQATT and SNEGSKA (reference sequence). CDR3 DNA: TGCAGTGCTAGCGCGGCCCTCGGGTACGAGCAGTACTTC. This gives the protein CSASAALGYEQYF.

This clonotype appeared many times. V is TRBV7-2 and J is TRBJ2-7, with TRBD2 identical over 8 bases. This CDR3 is built from 14 residues. In germline, CDR1 is SGHTA, CDR2 FQGNSA. V shed 3 bases and J 0 bases; nucleotides not matched to a gene: 1. CDR3 loop: CASSFSGDSYEQYF. The CDR3 DNA reads as TGTGCCAGCAGCTTTAGCGGGGACTCCTACGAGCAGTACTTC.

This clonotype has just a few counts. The chain joins TRBV18 to TRBJ1-4; TRBD1 matches at 7 bases. The germline V gene encodes CDR1 KGHSH and CDR2 LQKENI. There are 15 residues in the CDR3. The ends lost 0 bases at V and 7 bases at J; junction bases unmatched: 5. CDR3 sequence reads: CASSPPRAGGEKLFF. The CDR3 DNA follows: TGTGCCAGCTCACCACCGAGAGCAGGGGGTGAAAAACTGTTTTTT.

The chain is built from TRBV3-1 and TRBJ2-2; 8 bases fit TRBD1. CDR1 is LGHDT, CDR2 YNNKEL, per germline (reference sequence). The CDR3 is 14 amino acids. Unmatched junction bases numbered 3, after V lost 4 bases and J lost 5 bases. CDR3 protein: CASSPRTGTGELFF. The DNA of the CDR3 is TGTGCCAGCAGCCCAAGGACAGGGACCGGGGAGCTGTTTTTT.

This clonotype was picked up a small number of times. The rearrangement uses TRBV6-1 and TRBJ2-4; the D is unclear. Germline V CDR1 and CDR2: MNHNS, SASEGT. This CDR3 comprises 16 residues. V shed 3 bases and J shed 0 bases, with 12 bases lying between them. The chain's CDR3 is CASSDQDPLAKNIQYF. The DNA of the CDR3 is TGTGCCAGCAGTGACCAGGACCCCTTAGCCAAAAACATTCAGTACTTC.

This clonotype appeared many times. The CDR3 bases are TGTGCCACCAGCAGAGGTCCCGGACAGTATGAAAAACTGTTTTTT. Its protein is CATSRGPGQYEKLFF. The chain recombines TRBV15 with TRBJ1-4, with TRBD1 as a possible D gene (6 bases). The CDR3 totals 15 residues. V shed 1 base and J shed 6 bases, with 12 bases lying between them. Germline CDR1 and CDR2: LNHNV and YYDKDF (reference sequence).